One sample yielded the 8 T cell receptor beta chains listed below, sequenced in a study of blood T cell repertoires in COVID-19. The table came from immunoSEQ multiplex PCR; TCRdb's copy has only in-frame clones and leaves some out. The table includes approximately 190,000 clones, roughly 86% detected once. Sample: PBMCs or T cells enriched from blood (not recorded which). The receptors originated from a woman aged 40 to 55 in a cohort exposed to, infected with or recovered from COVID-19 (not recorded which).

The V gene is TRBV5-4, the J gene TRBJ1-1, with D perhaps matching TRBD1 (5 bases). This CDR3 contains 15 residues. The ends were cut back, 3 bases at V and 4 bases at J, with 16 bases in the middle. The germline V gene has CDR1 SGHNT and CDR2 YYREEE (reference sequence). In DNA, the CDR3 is TGTGCCAGCAGCTGGGGGGTAGGGTTGGGCACTGAAGCTTTCTTT. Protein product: CASSWGVGLGTEAFF.

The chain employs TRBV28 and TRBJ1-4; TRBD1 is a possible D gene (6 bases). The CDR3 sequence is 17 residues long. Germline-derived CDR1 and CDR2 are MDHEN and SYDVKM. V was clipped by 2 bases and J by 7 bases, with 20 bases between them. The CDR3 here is CASSLQGRVRLGEKLFF. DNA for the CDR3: TGTGCCAGCAGTTTACAGGGGAGGGTGAGGCTCGGTGAAAAACTGTTTTTT.

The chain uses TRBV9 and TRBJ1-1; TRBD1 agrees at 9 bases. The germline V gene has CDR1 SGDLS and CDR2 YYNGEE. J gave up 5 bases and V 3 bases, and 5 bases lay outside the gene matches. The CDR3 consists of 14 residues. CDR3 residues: CASSAGQGRTEAFF. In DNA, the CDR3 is TGTGCCAGCAGCGCTGGACAGGGGAGGACTGAAGCTTTCTTT.

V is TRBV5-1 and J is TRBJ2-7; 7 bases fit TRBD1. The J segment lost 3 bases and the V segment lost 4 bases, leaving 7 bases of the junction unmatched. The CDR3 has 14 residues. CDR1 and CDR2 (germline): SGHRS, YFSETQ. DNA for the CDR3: TGCGCCAGCAGCAACTGGGACAGTTACTACGAGCAGTACTTC. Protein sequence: CASSNWDSYYEQYF. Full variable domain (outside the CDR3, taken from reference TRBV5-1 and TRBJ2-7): KAGVTQTPRYLIKTRGQQVTLSCSPISGHRSVSWYQQTPGQGLQFLFEYFSETQRNKGNFPGRFSGRQFSNSRSEMNVSTLELGDSALYLCASSNWDSYYEQYFGPGTRLTVT.

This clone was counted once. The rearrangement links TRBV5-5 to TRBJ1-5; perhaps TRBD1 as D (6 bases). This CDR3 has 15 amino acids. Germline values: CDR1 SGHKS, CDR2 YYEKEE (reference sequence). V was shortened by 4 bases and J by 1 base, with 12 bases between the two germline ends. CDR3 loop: CASSQQGKSNQPQHF. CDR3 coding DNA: TGTGCCAGCAGCCAGCAGGGGAAGAGCAATCAGCCCCAGCATTTT.

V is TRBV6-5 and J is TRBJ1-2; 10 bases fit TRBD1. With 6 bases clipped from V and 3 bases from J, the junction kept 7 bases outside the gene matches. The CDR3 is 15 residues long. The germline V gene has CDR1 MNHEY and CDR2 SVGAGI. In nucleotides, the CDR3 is TGTGCCAGCAGACCCGGGGACAGGGGTGACTATGGCTACACCTTC. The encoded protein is CASRPGDRGDYGYTF.

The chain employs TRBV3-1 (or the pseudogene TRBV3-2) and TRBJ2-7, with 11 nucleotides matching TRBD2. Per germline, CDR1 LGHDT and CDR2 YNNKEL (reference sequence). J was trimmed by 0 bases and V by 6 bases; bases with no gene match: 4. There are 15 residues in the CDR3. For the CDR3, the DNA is TGTGCCAGCAGTCAGGGACTAGCGGACTCCTACGAGCAGTACTTC. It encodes CASSQGLADSYEQYF.

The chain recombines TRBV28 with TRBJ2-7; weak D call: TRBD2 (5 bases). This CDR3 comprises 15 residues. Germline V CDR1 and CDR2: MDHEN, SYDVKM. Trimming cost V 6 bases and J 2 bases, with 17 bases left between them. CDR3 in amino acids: CASSLTSGIPYEQYF. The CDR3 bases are TGTGCCAGCAGCCTCACCTCCGGGATACCCTACGAGCAGTACTTC.